This T cell receptor (beta chain) was sequenced during a study of Ad26.COV2.S vaccination and SARS-CoV-2 variants. CDR1 is KGHSH, CDR2 LQKENI, per germline. This CDR3 spans 13 amino acids. V was shortened by 3 bases and J by 2 bases, with 2 bases between the two germline ends. Assay: immunoSEQ multiplex PCR; the TCRdb copy retains only in-frame clones and omits some. In the table there are 380,000 or so clones, approximately 86% of which are singletons. Specified treatment: roughly 20 received Ad26.COV2.S at low or high dose, single or two shots; 5 received placebo; per-sample allocation not given. Material that was analyzed had been drawn on day 63 after the first vaccine or placebo injection.

This clonotype was obtained from a person between 18 and 60 years old who received the Ad26.COV2.S COVID-19 vaccine or a placebo. The input for sequencing was peripheral blood, taken in a trial of Ad26.COV2.S vaccine versus placebo. This chain links TRBV18 with TRBJ2-6; D uncertain. CDR3 DNA: TGTGCCAGCTCACCTGCTGGGGCCAACGTCCTGACTTTC. This sequence encodes CASSPAGANVLTF.